This TCR beta chain was profiled in a study of CD8+ T cells in alopecia areata (dated by TCRdb to 2016 to 2018). A note on the overall study: The treated patients took part in an open-label pilot trial in which moderate-to-severe alopecia areata was treated with oral tofacitinib at 5 to 10 mg twice daily. Tofacitinib was administered for 6 to 18 months, and 6 months of follow-up off drug were then conducted to assess delayed response and recurrence. Disease severity in treated patients was measured with the SALT score, which quantifies the percentage of affected scalp surface area. High-throughput TCRbeta sequencing was used to examine T cell clonal expansion in alopecia areata in both the C3H/HeJ mouse model and human patients. Human TCRbeta sequencing covered scalp tissue and sorted CD4+ and CD8+ peripheral blood T cells from patchy and totalis/universalis alopecia areata patients and healthy controls. Biopsies were taken from tofacitinib-treated patients at baseline and at 4 and 24 weeks of treatment, and a later scalp biopsy was taken in several of the tofacitinib-treated patients. Clonality in the scalp was compared among normal scalp (n=4), patchy alopecia areata scalp (n=8), and alopecia totalis/universalis scalp (n=8). RNA came from the PAXgene miRNA kit for fixed scalp, the miRNeasy kit for PBMCs, and the RNeasy kit for mouse skin. TCRbeta CDR3 regions were amplified by immunoSEQ multiplex PCR using 35 Vbeta forward and 13 Jbeta reverse primers.

Preparation of the library involved the immunoSEQ multiplex PCR assay. To provide template for TCR sequencing, every sample had RNA extracted and reverse transcribed into cDNA. SuperScript III was used for first-strand cDNA synthesis, primed with a 2:1 mix of oligo-dT and random hexamers. A synthetic immune receptor repertoire was used to measure amplification bias, and any remaining bias was corrected computationally. On the authors' methods: Raw reads were preprocessed to remove errors, and CDR3 was defined according to IMGT conventions as the region from the conserved cysteine to phenylalanine. Clonality was computed by normalizing Shannon entropy by log2 of the number of productive unique TCRs and subtracting the result from 1. Whether scalp clones were CD4 or CD8 was inferred by matching scalp TCRbeta sequences against CD4 and CD8 repertoires sorted from blood. TCRdb took over this immuneACCESS table, retaining in-frame rearrangements with V and J assigned. Such tables are incomplete; in checked studies, under half of the missing clones stem from an unresolved V gene, and the remainder is unexplained. That table supplies the V and J calls and clone size; D and trimming were determined from the DNA. The table for this sample lists approximately 180,000 clones; roughly 60% of them were counted only once. Under 1.2% of the sample is in the top ten clones.

What the study reported, not specific to this receptor: With tofacitinib, both scalp clonality and the number of expanded CD8+ clones among the top 100 scalp clones went down significantly. Many expanded lesional clones persisted in scalp and blood during tofacitinib treatment, which may partly explain relapse after stopping treatment. Because the treated cohort was small and had only one nonresponder, larger studies are needed to examine links between baseline CD8+ expansion and response. Shared TCR sequences between patients were less evident than in mice, which may be partly attributable to HLA diversity in the patient population. Scalp TCR repertoire analysis is complicated because resident alphabeta T cells in normal human skin are also sequenced, whereas mouse skin is dominated by gammadelta T cells. Higher clonality and more expanded CD8+ clones were observed in lesional scalp than in normal scalp, particularly in alopecia totalis/universalis, a finding suggestive of antigenic drive.

The sample holds a few counts of this clone. What antigen it recognizes has not been identified. Base qualities are not recorded, but no much larger clone differs from it by a single base. CDR1 SGHRS and CDR2 YFSETQ were looked up in the germline V gene. Trimming at the junction amounts to 1 base on V and 1 base on J, and the germline ends lie 11 bases apart. Reading from cysteine to phenylalanine, the CDR3 counts 15 amino acids. Only CDR3 DNA remains: 45 bases, in frame from the first base. The sample's time point label is to be understood as: about 25 weeks on oral tofacitinib. The sample's treatment or condition label is to be understood as: oral pan-JAK inhibitor, 5-10 mg twice daily. Peripheral blood and lesional scalp punch biopsies were obtained from patients with alopecia areata. PBMCs were isolated by density centrifugation and stained for CD3, CD4 and CD8, after which CD4+ and CD8+ T cells were sorted on a FACSAria.

Sequenced material: CD4+ T cells sorted from blood, taken at week 24, from a patient treated with tofacitinib. This clonotype was obtained from a human donor with alopecia areata. The rearrangement combines TRBV5-1 with TRBJ1-1; the D segment cannot be called with confidence. The DNA sequence reads TGCGCCAGCAGCTTGCTCCCGACTGGGAACACTGAAGCTTTCTTT. Translated, it reads CASSLLPTGNTEAFF.